This record looks at one TCR beta chain sequence and its context. Its antigen is not identified. Assay: immunoSEQ multiplex PCR; the TCRdb copy retains only in-frame clones and omits some. This sample has roughly 100,000 clones, with 90% found just once. This record belongs to a study of T cell responses to AZD1222 COVID-19 vaccine. Study at large: Second-dose intervals of approximately 4 or approximately 12 weeks were pooled. Study-wide findings and caveats: Reportedly, close to half of spike-specific TCRs are directed against unmutated variant regions. Baseline serostatus was positive in only six AZD1222 recipients. Donors in the cohort were predominantly white British and more often female, and clonal diversity was possibly underestimated.

Germline assignment: CDR1 MNHNS and CDR2 SASEGT. This CDR3 has 17 residues. Deletions cut 2 bases from V and 5 bases from J, with 21 bases between. Here the sequenced sample was peripheral blood, taken on day 0 of AZD1222 vaccination. This TCR derives from an adult in good health. V usage is TRBV6-1 and J usage is TRBJ1-1, with a tentative D call TRBD1 (5 bases). CDR3 coding DNA: TGTGCCAGCAGTGAAACCTGGACATATGCCTTGAGAACTGAAGCTTTCTTT. It translates to CASSETWTYALRTEAFF.